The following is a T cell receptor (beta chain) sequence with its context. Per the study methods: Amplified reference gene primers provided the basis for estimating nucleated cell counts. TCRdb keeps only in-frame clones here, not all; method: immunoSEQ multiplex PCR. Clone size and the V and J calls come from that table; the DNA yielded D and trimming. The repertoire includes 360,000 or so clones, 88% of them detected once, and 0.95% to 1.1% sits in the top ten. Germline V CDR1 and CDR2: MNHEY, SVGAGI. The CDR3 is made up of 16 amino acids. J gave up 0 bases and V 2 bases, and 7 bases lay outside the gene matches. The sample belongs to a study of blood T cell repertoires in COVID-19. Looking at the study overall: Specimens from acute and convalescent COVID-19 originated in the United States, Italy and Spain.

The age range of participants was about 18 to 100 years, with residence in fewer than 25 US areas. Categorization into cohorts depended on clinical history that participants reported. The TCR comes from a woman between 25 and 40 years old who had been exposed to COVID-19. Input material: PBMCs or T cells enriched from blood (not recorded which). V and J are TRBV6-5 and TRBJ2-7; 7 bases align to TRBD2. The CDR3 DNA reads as TGTGCCAGCAGTTACCGGATCGGACTAGGCTCCTACGAGCAGTACTTC. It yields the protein CASSYRIGLGSYEQYF.